One T cell receptor beta chain is described in this entry. Its antigen is still unknown. Base-call qualities are not available, and no considerably larger clone is one nucleotide away. The CDR3 measures 13 amino acids from cysteine to phenylalanine. The retained sequence is limited to the CDR3, 39 bases, with the frame set at the first base. Based on the germline V gene (reference sequence), the CDR1 and CDR2 sequences are LNHNV and YYDKDF. Trimming costs V 5 bases and J 6 bases, and their ends lie 14 bases apart. This entry comes from a study of blood T cell repertoires in COVID-19 (TCRdb year 2020). For the study in its entirety: Samples covering the acute and convalescent phases of COVID-19 were provided by collaborators in the United States, Italy and Spain. The material from the prospective study consisted of cDNA or gDNA derived from T cells, B-cell-depleted T cells, or PBMCs. The dataset comprised deeply sampled blood TCRbeta repertoires from subjects exposed to, actively infected with, or recovered from COVID-19. A freely available public database, intended as a resource for researchers studying the immune response to SARS-CoV-2, is where the repertoires were released. Samples were obtained from the ongoing ImmuneRACE study (first 160 participants) and from some 1,200 subjects provided by 6 global collaborators. Nearly every sample came with metadata listing a de-identified subject ID, COVID-19 status, age in years and sex. HLA class I and class II types, where available, came from metadata supplied by the sample provider rather than from assay-based typing. The paper as a whole reports these results and caveats: Clinical and demographic metadata were provided uncurated, with the amount varying by source and participant.

TCRbeta CDR3 regions were amplified from genomic DNA by means of the immunoSEQ Assay, a bias-controlled multiplex PCR. Regarding the original processing steps: The number of nucleated cells in each sample was estimated by amplification of reference gene primers within the assay. To quantify the absolute abundance of each unique TCRbeta CDR3 rearrangement, sequence reads were collapsed and filtered. For each sample, productive Simpson clonality was calculated by taking the square root of Simpson's diversity index across productive rearrangements. The table comes from immuneACCESS by way of TCRdb, which keeps in-frame sequences with V and J called. Part of the clones is missing from these tables; in studies checked, under half for an unresolved V gene and the rest for unknown reasons. V and J calls and clone size follow that table, whereas D and trimming were derived from the DNA. Within this sample are roughly 190,000 clones, with 85% to 90% of them counted one time only. The ten largest clones capture roughly 7% of the sample.

Whole blood was collected in K2EDTA tubes by collaborating institutions according to the institutions' own protocols. For TCRbeta analysis, collaborators shipped samples in one of three forms: frozen whole blood, isolated PBMCs, or DNA extracted from either of those sample types. This chain joins TRBV15 to TRBJ2-7, and the D gene may be TRBD2, 7 bases matching. The sample taken for sequencing was peripheral blood. This receptor was taken from a woman of 80 years or more in a cohort sampled during active or convalescent COVID-19. The nucleotide sequence reads TGTGCCACCAGCCCGCGGGGAGGGGGCGAGCAGTACTTC. Its coded protein is CATSPRGGGEQYF.